This T cell receptor (beta chain) was captured in a study of T cell responses to AZD1222 COVID-19 vaccine. Overall study results and limits: Sampling that yielded the repertoires occurred only after the peak T cell response. Among vaccine-associated CD4 TCRs, coverage spanned spike, with dominance at 160-218 and 743-854. Reports say nearly half of spike-specific TCRs go after unmutated variant regions. Donors were largely white British and mainly female; clonal diversity was possibly underestimated.

A word on this clone: The antigen remains undetermined.

The junction had 12 bases not matched to a gene; V was cut back by 4 bases and J by 4 bases. The CDR3 is made up of 17 amino acids. Looked up from germline, CDR1 is SEHNR and CDR2 is FQNEAQ (reference sequence). TCRdb keeps only in-frame clones here, not all; method: immunoSEQ multiplex PCR. The table includes fewer than 80,000 clones, 79% detected once. This chain joins TRBV7-9 and TRBJ1-2, with 10 bases that match TRBD1. The source was peripheral blood, collected on day 0 of MenACWY control vaccination. The clonotype was recovered from an adult in good health. The CDR3 nucleotides are TGTGCCAGCAGCTCGTCCCGGGACAGGGGAGATGGCTATGGCTACACCTTC. This codes for CASSSSRDRGDGYGYTF.